The clone carrying this T cell receptor beta chain was seen more than once but under ten times. Its antigen is not known. The read halts 3 residues ahead of the CDR3 end, with the missing end drawn from the germline J gene. The data are from a study of T cell clonality in common variable immunodeficiency. Study observations and caveats: Compared with controls, CVID subjects had fewer shared TCRbeta clones.

TCRdb's table, derived via immunoSEQ multiplex PCR, lists solely in-frame clones and lacks some. The sample lists 42,000 or so clones, none appearing once, the ten largest making up 1.3% to 1.5%. CDR1 is KGHSH and CDR2 is LQKENI in the germline V gene. This CDR3 has 15 residues. This receptor was identified in a person aged 18-70 years in good health. Sequences were obtained from peripheral blood mononuclear cells. The V and J genes are TRBV18 and TRBJ1-2; possibly TRBD1 for D (5 bases). CDR3 DNA, as far as it was read: TGTGCCAGCTCACCACGGGACTTTCTCTCCTACGAC. It yields the protein CASSPRDFLSYD. The whole CDR3 is CASSPRDFLSYDYTF.